The rows below give T cell receptor beta chains drawn from one sample of a study of low-dose radiotherapy and immunotherapy resistance in tumors. TCRdb re-derived calls from the reads in MiXCR, one entry per CDR3 protein. The repertoire holds around 99,000 distinct CDR3 sequences, just under 9.5% seen once, with around 0.93% in the top ten. Sequenced material: PBMCs, taken before treatment. The receptor source for this set is a male donor with prostate cancer. Both conserved end residues are part of each CDR3. A D gene is named only where the DNA matches it firmly. The size field is filled for only some rows; it gives once, few, many or a size class.

many	TRBV30	.	TRBJ2-7	TGTGCCTGGAGAGGGCAGGCTTACTACGAGCAGTACTTC	CAWRGQAYYEQYF
many	TRBV6-2/TRBV6-3	.	TRBJ1-5	TGTGCCACCCGCCCCGGGGGCAGCAATCAGCCCCAGCATTTT	CATRPGGSNQPQHF
many	TRBV29-1	TRBD2	TRBJ2-1	TGCAGCTCTTACTCAGGGAGGGGATACAATGAGCAGTTCTTC	CSSYSGRGYNEQFF
many	TRBV7-2	TRBD2	TRBJ2-3	TGTGCCAGCAGCTTAGGCGGGAGCTTCACAGATACGCAGTATTTT	CASSLGGSFTDTQYF
many	TRBV18	TRBD2	TRBJ2-1	TGTGCCAGCTCACGCAGCGGGACTAGCGGGATCAATGAGCAGTTCTTC	CASSRSGTSGINEQFF
many	TRBV7-2	.	TRBJ1-5	TGTGCCAGCAGCTCAAATGTGGGGAATCAGCCCCAGCATTTT	CASSSNVGNQPQHF
many	TRBV5-1	.	TRBJ1-1	TGCGCCAGCAGCTTACAGGGCCCTGAAGCTTTCTTT	CASSLQGPEAFF
many	TRBV3-1	.	TRBJ2-7	TGTGCCAGCAGCCAGGGACGCCTGGAGTCCTACGAGCAGTACTTC	CASSQGRLESYEQYF
many	TRBV2	.	TRBJ1-2	TGTGCCAGCAGTGATGGCGGTTTACGTTATGGCTACACCTTC	CASSDGGLRYGYTF
many	TRBV29-1	.	TRBJ2-7	TGCAGCGTTGAAGTCGGAGGCTACGAGCAGTACTTC	CSVEVGGYEQYF
many	TRBV29-1	.	TRBJ2-1	TGCAGCGTTGAGGGGACCGCGGGCAATGAGCAGTTCTTC	CSVEGTAGNEQFF
many	TRBV28	.	TRBJ2-5	TGTGCCAGCAGTTCCCCCCAGGGAGGAGAGACCCAGTACTTC	CASSSPQGGETQYF
many	TRBV5-1	TRBD2	TRBJ2-5	TGCGCCAGCAGCTTTGTAGCGGGAGAGGGAAAGACCCAGTACTTC	CASSFVAGEGKTQYF
many	TRBV30	.	TRBJ1-5	TGTGCCTGGGGCGGACAGCCCCAAAGCCAGCCCCAGCATTTT	CAWGGQPQSQPQHF
many	TRBV5-1	.	TRBJ2-2	TGCGCCAGCAGCTTGATCGGCAGCGCGAACACCGGGGAGCTGTTTTTT	CASSLIGSANTGELFF
many	TRBV6-2/TRBV6-3	.	TRBJ2-2	TGTGCCAGCAAAAGGGAAAACCCGAACACCGGGGAGCTGTTTTTT	CASKRENPNTGELFF
many	TRBV20-1	TRBD2	TRBJ2-7	TGCAGTGCTAGAAAAGCGGGAGGCGTCTACGAGCAGTACTTC	CSARKAGGVYEQYF
many	TRBV30	.	TRBJ1-1	TGTGCCTGGAGTATACAGGGACGGGAGGGCACTGAAGCTTTCTTT	CAWSIQGREGTEAFF
many	TRBV20-1	.	TRBJ2-1	TGCAGTGCTAGAGCTTCAAACAATGAGCAGTTCTTC	CSARASNNEQFF
many	TRBV20-1	TRBD1	TRBJ2-3	TGCAGTGCTAGAAAGACTACAGGGGGAATCTCTAGCACAGATACGCAGTATTTT	CSARKTTGGISSTDTQYF
many	TRBV7-2	.	TRBJ2-1	TGTGCCAGCAGCTTACGAGAGACAGGGAGGAATGAGCAGTTCTTC	CASSLRETGRNEQFF
many	TRBV6-5	.	TRBJ1-1	TGTGCCAGCAGAGGGGCAGGGAACACTGAAGCTTTCTTT	CASRGAGNTEAFF
many	TRBV5-1	TRBD1	TRBJ2-2	TGTGCCAGCAGTCCGGGACAGGGTCCCGGGGAGCTGTTTTTT	CASSPGQGPGELFF
many	TRBV11-2	TRBD2	TRBJ2-3	TGTGCCAGCAGCATAGGACTAGCGGAGGCCCCCGATACGCAGTATTTT	CASSIGLAEAPDTQYF
many	TRBV12-3/TRBV12-4	TRBD1	TRBJ1-6	TGTGCCAGCAGTTTATTCCCTCGACAGGGTCTTGTGTCACCCCTCCACTTT	CASSLFPRQGLVSPLHF
many	TRBV5-1	.	TRBJ2-3	TGCGCCAGCAGCTTGAATGCCCTCACAGATACGCAGTATTTT	CASSLNALTDTQYF
.	TRBV28	.	TRBJ2-5	TGTGCCACCAGTCTCGCGCTAGGCCCCCAAGAGACCCAGTACTTC	CATSLALGPQETQYF
once	TRBV3-1	.	TRBJ2-1	TGTGCCAGCAGCCACCCGACTAGGGGGACCACCTCCTCCTACAATGAGCAGTTCTTC	CASSHPTRGTTSSYNEQFF
many	TRBV20-1	TRBD1	TRBJ1-5	TGCAGTGCTTGCCCCGGGACAGGGGATCAGCCCCAGCATTTT	CSACPGTGDQPQHF
many	TRBV10-3	.	TRBJ1-2	TGTGCCACCGCACTTAACTATGGCTACACCTTC	CATALNYGYTF
many	TRBV21-1	.	TRBJ1-2	TGTGCCAGCACCCAAAGCCCCAGGCCCTACACCTTC	CASTQSPRPYTF
.	TRBV6-4	.	TRBJ2-1	TGTGCCAGCAGTGACGTGGGCCGCTCCTACAATGAGCAGTTCTTC	CASSDVGRSYNEQFF
many	TRBV20-1	.	TRBJ2-3	TGCAGTGCTAGAGATCTGGGGGGCTCTAGCACAGATACGCAGTATTTT	CSARDLGGSSTDTQYF
many	TRBV20-1	.	TRBJ2-1	TGCAGTGCTAGACAGGGTTCCTACAATGAGCAGTTCTTC	CSARQGSYNEQFF
many	TRBV28	.	TRBJ1-4	TGTGCCAGCAGCAGGGCGGGGCGAACTGAAAAACTGTTTTTT	CASSRAGRTEKLFF
many	TRBV30	.	TRBJ1-5	TGTGCCTGGAGGGGGGAATCAGGTGCGCAGCCCCAGCATTTT	CAWRGESGAQPQHF
many	TRBV6-2/TRBV6-3	TRBD2	TRBJ2-1	TGTGCCAGCAGCAAAGGGGGACTAGCGTCGAATGAGCAGTTCTTC	CASSKGGLASNEQFF
many	TRBV28	.	TRBJ1-1	TGTGCCCTGTCGTCCAAGAACACTGAAGCTTTCTTT	CALSSKNTEAFF
many	TRBV13	.	TRBJ2-7	TGTGCCAGCAGCTCCGGACTATCTGCCTACGAGCAGTACTTC	CASSSGLSAYEQYF
many	TRBV5-6	.	TRBJ1-2	TGTGCCAGCAGCTTGGCCCCGGAAAACTATGGCTACACCTTC	CASSLAPENYGYTF
few	TRBV20-1	TRBD1	TRBJ1-1	TGCAGTGCTAGCCCAACCGGGACAGGGGGTACTGAAGCTTTCTTT	CSASPTGTGGTEAFF
many	TRBV11-1	TRBD1	TRBJ2-1	TGTGCCAGCAGCTTATCGGACAGGCGCCTAGGTGAGCAGTTCTTC	CASSLSDRRLGEQFF
many	TRBV6-5	.	TRBJ1-1	TGTGCCAGCAGTTACTCCAGCACGGCGGTAAACACTGAAGCTTTCTTT	CASSYSSTAVNTEAFF
many	TRBV13	TRBD1	TRBJ1-6	TGTGCCAGCAGCTCCGGGACAGTTAATTCACCCCTCCACTTT	CASSSGTVNSPLHF
many	TRBV28	.	TRBJ1-4	TGTGCCAGCCTCCCACCGGCGGGGGCAAAACTGTTTTTT	CASLPPAGAKLFF
many	TRBV4-2	.	TRBJ1-6	TGTGCCAGCAGCCAGGACAGCAGCTCCTATAATTCACCCCTCCACTTT	CASSQDSSSYNSPLHF
many	TRBV10-3	TRBD1	TRBJ1-1	TGTGCCATCAGGCCCGGGACAGAGAACACTGAAGCTTTCTTT	CAIRPGTENTEAFF
many	TRBV29-1	.	TRBJ2-7	TGCAGCGCGACATGGAGCTCCTACGAGCAGTACTTC	CSATWSSYEQYF
many	TRBV28	.	TRBJ2-7	TGTGCCAGCAGTCCCAGACACCCTAGCTCCTACGAGCAGTACTTC	CASSPRHPSSYEQYF
many	TRBV9	.	TRBJ2-5	TGTGCCAGCAGCTCACCGTACCAAGAGACCCAGTACTTC	CASSSPYQETQYF
few	TRBV20-1	.	TRBJ2-7	TGCAGTGCTAGAGGCCCGAGTGGGACCTACGAGCAGTACTTC	CSARGPSGTYEQYF
many	TRBV6-8	.	TRBJ2-7	TGTGCCAGCAGTACACAGGGTCGAGAGCAGTACTTC	CASSTQGREQYF